This T cell receptor (beta chain) comes out of a study of shared T cell receptors in the human thymus. Sequenced by immunoSEQ multiplex PCR; TCRdb stores in-frame clones only, minus some. The sample records about 710,000 clones, roughly 86% being singletons. The same sample was also used in a study of human thymus T cells. Turning to that study: The donors were infants in Finland with congenital heart defects, otherwise immunologically healthy. Thymus pieces cut out during corrective heart surgery were the tissue that was used. Unrelated individuals reportedly shared highly overlapping thymic TCR repertoires.

This receptor was obtained from a boy under three years old with a congenital heart defect. Sequenced input: thymocytes.

The CDR3: CASSQVAVDTQYF. For the CDR3, the DNA is TGCGCCAGCAGCCAAGTAGCTGTGGATACGCAGTATTTT. The chain combines TRBV4-3 with TRBJ2-3; D remains ambiguous. Germline V CDR1 and CDR2: LGHNA, YSLEER. This CDR3 contains 13 residues. With 1 base removed from V and 6 bases from J, the gap between germline ends came to 8 bases.